This is a list of T cell receptor beta chains from one sample in a study of T cells after yellow fever vaccination. TCRdb reanalysed the 5' RACE reads using MiXCR and keeps one entry per CDR3 protein. The top ten clones hold roughly two fifths of a sample with about 73,000 distinct CDR3 sequences, about 7.7% of them seen once. The starting material was CD8+ T cells sorted from PBMCs, obtained on the day of the yellow fever booster vaccination. Source of these receptors: a man younger than 45 who received the YFV17D yellow fever vaccine. CDR3s leave out the opening cysteine and the closing phenylalanine or tryptophan. A D gene is named only where the DNA matches it firmly.

d_call j_call v_call cdr3_aa
NA TRBJ1-6 TRBV6-1 ASWSFVSYKSPLH
NA TRBJ2-1 TRBV25-1 ASSPSPGGNEQF
NA TRBJ2-7 TRBV11-2 ASSFASYEQY
NA TRBJ2-5 TRBV7-9 ASGSLSQY
TRBD1 TRBJ2-2 TRBV6-1 ASRQGDGELF
TRBD2 TRBJ2-7 TRBV29-1 SVGASGTGNEQY
TRBD2 TRBJ2-3 TRBV4-3 ASSQDHGLGTSGSDTQY
TRBD2 TRBJ2-3 TRBV6-5 ASSSAGTSDTQY
NA TRBJ1-1 TRBV27 ASGPGSGATEAF
TRBD2 TRBJ2-1 TRBV5-1 ASSLGLAGSYNEQF
NA TRBJ2-1 TRBV6-1 ASSEDSSYNEQF
TRBD2 TRBJ2-7 TRBV9 ASSPFSASGRPQY
NA TRBJ2-5 TRBV6-1 ASSPDTTFQETQY
TRBD2 TRBJ2-1 TRBV15 ATSRGIAGGREQF
NA TRBJ2-3 TRBV4-1 ASSQVGSISTDTQY
NA TRBJ1-6 TRBV20-1 SALNGTEDNSPLH
NA TRBJ2-1 TRBV3-1 ASSQDGGAGPSYNEQF
TRBD2 TRBJ2-7 TRBV29-1 SVAPGLADYEQY
TRBD2 TRBJ2-1 TRBV4-2 ASRASGYQINNEQF
NA TRBJ2-3 TRBV7-9 ASSTRGGTIPPDTQY
NA TRBJ2-6 TRBV19 ASSIIGSSGANVLT
NA TRBJ2-7 TRBV7-9 ASSPKGGYEQY
NA TRBJ2-3 TRBV27 ASSPGSVTDTQY
NA TRBJ1-2 TRBV27 ASSFGNGVSGYT
NA TRBJ1-3 TRBV20-1 SARDPDGSSGNTIY
TRBD2 TRBJ2-5 TRBV7-2 ASSSVAGLGETQY
NA TRBJ1-1 TRBV11-2 ASSPSGGASTEAF
NA TRBJ2-7 TRBV6-2/TRBV6-3 ASSLYSYEQY
NA TRBJ2-5 TRBV7-9 ASSLEWRQETQY
NA TRBJ2-5 TRBV7-9 ASSLQPELQETQY
TRBD2 TRBJ2-1 TRBV7-2 ASSLGGGWDEQF
NA TRBJ2-1 TRBV14 ASSLQGYNEQF
NA TRBJ1-5 TRBV4-1 ASSQDEGSSQPQH
NA TRBJ2-2 TRBV2 ARTLDTGELF
NA TRBJ1-4 TRBV7-2 ASSLASGYRTSNEKLF
NA TRBJ1-1 TRBV6-5 ASSYGGGLNTEAF
TRBD2 TRBJ2-7 TRBV28 ASSLGNGRGSYEQY
NA TRBJ2-7 TRBV6-1 ASSHDRYYSSYEQY
TRBD2 TRBJ2-7 TRBV27 ATNPHASGSSYEQY
TRBD2 TRBJ2-3 TRBV12-3/TRBV12-4 ASSRSGGGVDTQY
TRBD2 TRBJ2-7 TRBV14 ASSPGLAGSLSYEQY
TRBD1 TRBJ2-7 TRBV20-1 SAAPGTVGYEQY
NA TRBJ2-3 TRBV15 ATSGPPGEADTQY
NA TRBJ2-5 TRBV7-9 ASRHSGTKIQETQY